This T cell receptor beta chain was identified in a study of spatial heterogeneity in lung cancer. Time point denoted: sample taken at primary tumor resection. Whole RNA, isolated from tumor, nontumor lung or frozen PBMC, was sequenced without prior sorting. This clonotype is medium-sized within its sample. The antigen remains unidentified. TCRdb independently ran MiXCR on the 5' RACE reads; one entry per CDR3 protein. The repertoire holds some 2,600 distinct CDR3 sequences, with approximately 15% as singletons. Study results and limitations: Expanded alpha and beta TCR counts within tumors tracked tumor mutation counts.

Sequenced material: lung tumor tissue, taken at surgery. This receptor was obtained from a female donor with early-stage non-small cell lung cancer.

Written as DNA, the CDR3 is TGTGCCAGCAGTTTACGCCCCGGGACAGGGGTGTACGAGCAGTACTTC. It translates to CASSLRPGTGVYEQYF. V gene TRBV27 combines with J gene TRBJ2-7, with TRBD1 identical over 10 bases. The CDR3 length is 16 residues. Germline V lookup: CDR1 MNHEY, CDR2 SMNVEV (reference sequence). J lost 4 bases, V lost 2 bases, and 8 bases had no gene match.